This T cell receptor beta chain originates from a study of cytomegalovirus exposure and HLA in healthy donors. General observations from the study: In an earlier analysis, productive rearrangement rates for most beta V segments clustered near 87% or 30%. Later analysis demonstrated an association between a missense DCLRE1C variant and TCR beta V- and J-gene trimming.

Primers for the PCR totalled 60 Vbeta and 13 Jbeta. The method was immunoSEQ multiplex PCR; TCRdb's version includes in-frame clones alone and lacks a portion of them. The sample contains 150,000 to 200,000 clones, roughly 80% of which appear only once. Whereas donors were nominally healthy upon sampling, unrecorded immune exposures were probable. This clone showed up just a few times. What it binds is not known. V was trimmed by 8 bases and J by 3 bases, leaving 19 bases between them. Germline-derived CDR1 and CDR2 are MNHEY and SVGAGI. CDR3 length equals 15 residues. The source is a man between 18 and 35 years old in good health and CMV-seronegative. Sequencing used PBMCs. The chain links TRBV6-5 to TRBJ1-2; unclear D gene. The DNA of the CDR3 is TGTGCCAGCCCCCCCCGGCGCAGGAACTACTATGGCTACACCTTC. It is translated as CASPPRRRNYYGYTF.